The 9 T cell receptor beta chains reported below all come from one sample, sequenced in a study of blood T cell repertoires in COVID-19. Method: immunoSEQ multiplex PCR; TCRdb's copy keeps in-frame clones and lacks some. The table includes about 55,000 clones, roughly 80% detected once. The sequencing sample was made of peripheral blood. The receptors were sampled from a woman aged 65 to 85 with acute or convalescent COVID-19.

The chain is built from TRBV11-2 and TRBJ1-3; D is ambiguous. The germline V gene has CDR1 SGHAT and CDR2 FQNNGV. V lost 2 bases and J 0 bases, leaving 14 bases between the germline ends. The CDR3 is 17 amino acids. The CDR3 DNA reads TGTGCCAGCAGCTTATCCCCCGCTTCTATCTCTGGAAACACCATATATTTT. Its protein product is CASSLSPASISGNTIYF.

In this sample, this clone turned up once. This chain uses TRBV2 with TRBJ1-1; D remains ambiguous. The CDR3 length is 13 residues. Trimming removed 3 bases at V and 8 bases at J, with 13 bases between. From germline, CDR1 is SNHLY and CDR2 FYNNEI. CDR3 loop: CASSDRLKAEAFF. The CDR3 coding sequence is TGTGCCAGCAGTGACAGACTAAAGGCCGAAGCTTTCTTT.

The rearrangement joins TRBV4-2 to TRBJ2-1, with TRBD1 matching over 11 bases. The V segment lost 5 bases and the J segment 6 bases; nucleotides outside the gene matches: 6. Germline V lookup: CDR1 LGHNA, CDR2 YNFKEQ. This CDR3 region has 15 residues. The CDR3: CASSGQGAGGNEQFF. CDR3 DNA: TGTGCCAGCAGCGGACAGGGGGCAGGAGGCAATGAGCAGTTCTTC.

This clone was seen more than once but under ten times. The chain links TRBV5-1 to TRBJ2-2; 12 bases are a match to TRBD2. J was trimmed by 0 bases and V by 4 bases; bases with no gene match: 4. CDR1 SGHRS and CDR2 YFSETQ come from the germline V gene. There are 17 residues in the CDR3. The CDR3 loop reads CASSKGLAGANTGELFF. CDR3 DNA: TGCGCCAGCAGCAAGGGACTAGCGGGTGCGAACACCGGGGAGCTGTTTTTT.

The CDR3 sequence is CAISERRGDEQYV. In DNA form, the CDR3 reads TGTGCCATCAGTGAGCGGAGGGGCGACGAGCAGTACGTC. This rearrangement joins TRBV10-3 to TRBJ2-7; TRBD2 is a possible D gene (6 bases). V gave up 2 bases and J gave up 5 bases, with 10 bases separating them. The length of the CDR3 is 13 residues. Per the germline V gene, CDR1 is ENHRY and CDR2 is SYGVKD.

The table lists this clone with a few counts. The chain is built from TRBV5-4 and TRBJ1-2, with D tentatively TRBD1 (6 bases). CDR3 size: 13 residues. The germline V gene has CDR1 SGHNT and CDR2 YYREEE (reference sequence). Trimming removed 3 bases from V and 8 bases from J, with 14 bases in between. The CDR3 coding sequence is TGTGCCAGCAGCTCAGGGGTCACCGAGGGCTACACCTTC. It codes for CASSSGVTEGYTF.

This clone turned up a few times. This chain joins TRBV13 and TRBJ1-3; TRBD1 aligns across 8 bases. V trimming: 5 bases; J trimming: 4 bases; junction bases outside the gene matches: 4. The CDR3 has 14 residues. Germline V CDR1 and CDR2: PRHDT, FYEKMQ (reference sequence). CDR3 protein: CASSATGAGNTIYF. The CDR3 DNA is TGTGCCAGCAGCGCGACAGGGGCGGGAAACACCATATATTTT.

The V call is TRBV28, the J call TRBJ2-5, with 7 bases aligning to TRBD1. Trimming removed 3 bases from V and 1 base from J; junction bases left unmatched: 2. The germline CDR1 and CDR2 sequences are MDHEN and SYDVKM. The CDR3 totals 14 residues. The CDR3 bases are TGTGCCAGCAGTTTCCGGGACAGCCAAGAGACCCAGTACTTC. This codes for CASSFRDSQETQYF.

This clone has only a few counts. The chain has TRBV5-1 and TRBJ2-7; TRBD1 aligns across 10 bases. V dropped 4 bases and J dropped 0; count of bases not matched to a gene: 10. The CDR3 is 17 residues long. Per the germline V gene, CDR1 is SGHRS and CDR2 is YFSETQ. For the CDR3, the DNA is TGCGCCAGCAGCCGTGAGACAGGGGGCTGGAGCTCCTACGAGCAGTACTTC. It codes for CASSRETGGWSSYEQYF.